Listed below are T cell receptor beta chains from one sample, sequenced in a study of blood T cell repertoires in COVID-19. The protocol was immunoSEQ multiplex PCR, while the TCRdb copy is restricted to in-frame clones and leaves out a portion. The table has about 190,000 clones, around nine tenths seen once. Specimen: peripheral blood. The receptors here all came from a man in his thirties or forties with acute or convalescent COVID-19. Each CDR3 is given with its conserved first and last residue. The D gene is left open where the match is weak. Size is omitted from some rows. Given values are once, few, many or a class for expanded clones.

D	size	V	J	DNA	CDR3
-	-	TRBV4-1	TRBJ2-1	TGCGCCAGCAGCCAAGCGGCGCTAGCTCGTGAGCAGTTCTTC	CASSQAALAREQFF
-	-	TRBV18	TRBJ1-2	TGTGCCAGCTCACAACAGGGTGTGAGGGGCTACACCTTC	CASSQQGVRGYTF
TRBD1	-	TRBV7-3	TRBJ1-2	TGTGCCAGCAGCCTCCCCGGACAGGGTGGCTACACCTTC	CASSLPGQGGYTF
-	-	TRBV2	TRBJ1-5	TGTGCCAGCAGTGGACAGCGCAATCAGCCCCAGCATTTT	CASSGQRNQPQHF
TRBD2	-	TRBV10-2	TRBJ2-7	TGCGCCAGCAGTGAGGCCGGGACTAGGTTCTACGAGCAGTACTTC	CASSEAGTRFYEQYF
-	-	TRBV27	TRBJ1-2	TGTGCCAGCAGTTTAAATTTAGAGGTGAACTATGGCTACACCTTC	CASSLNLEVNYGYTF
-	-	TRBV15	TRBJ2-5	TGTGCCACCAGCAGAGATGTCAGGGGTGGAAAGACCCAGTACTTC	CATSRDVRGGKTQYF
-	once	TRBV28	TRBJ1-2	TGTGCCAGCAGTCCCCACCTGACAGGATATGGCTACACCTTC	CASSPHLTGYGYTF
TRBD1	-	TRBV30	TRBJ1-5	TGTGCCTGGAGTGGGACAGGGGGTGATAATCGGCAGCCCCAGCATTTT	CAWSGTGGDNRQPQHF
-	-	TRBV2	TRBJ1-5	TGTGCCAGCAGTGAGGGCTTGGGCAGGGTTCAAAAGGAGCCCCAGCATTTT	CASSEGLGRVQKEPQHF
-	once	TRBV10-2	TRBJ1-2	TGCGCCAGCAGACCCCACACAGGGAGGGGCTATGGCTACACCTTC	CASRPHTGRGYGYTF
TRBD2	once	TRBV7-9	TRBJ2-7	TGTGCCAGCAGCTTGGGACCGGGACTAAGCTACGAGCAGTACTTC	CASSLGPGLSYEQYF
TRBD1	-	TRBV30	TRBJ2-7	TGTGCCTCTTCCAGACAGGGCGGTTACGAGCAGTACTTC	CASSRQGGYEQYF
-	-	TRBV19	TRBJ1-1	TGTGCCAGTAAACTGGGCAGGGGTAACACTGAAGCTTTCTTT	CASKLGRGNTEAFF
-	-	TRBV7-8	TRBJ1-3	TGTGCCAGCAGCTTTCGCAGGTTTCAAGACACCATATATTTT	CASSFRRFQDTIYF
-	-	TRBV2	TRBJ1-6	TGTGCCAGCAGGGTCGAGGGAGCAGCCAATTCACCCCTCCACTTT	CASRVEGAANSPLHF
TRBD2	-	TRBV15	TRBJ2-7	TGTGCCACCAGCAGAGATCGGCCTAGCGGTTACGAGCAGTACTTC	CATSRDRPSGYEQYF
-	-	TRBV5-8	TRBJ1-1	TGTGCCAGCAGGCCTCTAGATAAAAACACTGAAGCTTTCTTT	CASRPLDKNTEAFF
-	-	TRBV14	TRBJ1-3	TGTGCCAGCAGCCAGAGGCAGAGATTCTCTGGAAACACCATATATTTT	CASSQRQRFSGNTIYF
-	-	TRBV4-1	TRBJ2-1	TGCGCCAGCAGCCAAGATCGGGGGGCCACCACTCGTTTCAGTGAGCAGTTCTTC	CASSQDRGATTRFSEQFF
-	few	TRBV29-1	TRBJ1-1	TGCAGCGTTGAAAATCGAAGGGGCACTGAAGCTTTCTTT	CSVENRRGTEAFF
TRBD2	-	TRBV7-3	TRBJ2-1	TGTGCCAGCAGTCGCACTAGCGGGGGGAATGAGCAGTTCTTC	CASSRTSGGNEQFF
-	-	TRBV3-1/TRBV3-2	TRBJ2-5	TGTGCCAGCAGCCAAGAGGCGGGTTTAGAGACCCAGTACTTC	CASSQEAGLETQYF
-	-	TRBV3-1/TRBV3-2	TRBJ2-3	TGTGCCAGCAGCCAAGCAAAAAGGGGGCGGGAAGGCGATACGCAGTATTTT	CASSQAKRGREGDTQYF
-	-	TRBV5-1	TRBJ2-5	TGCGCCAGCAGCCCGTCGGGTTCGACCCAGTACTTC	CASSPSGSTQYF
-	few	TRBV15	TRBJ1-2	TGTGCCACCAGCCCTCACCCAGGGTACGGCTACACCTTC	CATSPHPGYGYTF
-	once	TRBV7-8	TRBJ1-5	TGTGCCAGCAGCTCAGACAGGAGGCAGCCCCAGCATTTT	CASSSDRRQPQHF
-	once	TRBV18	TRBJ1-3	TGTGCCAGCTCACTTGGGGGGATCTCTGGAAACACCATATATTTT	CASSLGGISGNTIYF
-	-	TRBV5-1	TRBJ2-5	TGCGCCAGCAAGAGGACAGTCACAGAGACCCAGTACTTC	CASKRTVTETQYF
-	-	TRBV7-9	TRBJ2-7	TGTGCCAGCAGCTTACGGGACTCCTTCTACGAGCAGTACTTC	CASSLRDSFYEQYF
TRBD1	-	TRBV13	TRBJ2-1	TGTGCCAGCAGCGGATCGACAGGGGCTAGTGAGCAGTTCTTC	CASSGSTGASEQFF
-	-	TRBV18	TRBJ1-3	TGTGCCAGCTCGGTTGGAGGTGGAAACACCATATATTTT	CASSVGGGNTIYF
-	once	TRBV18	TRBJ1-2	TGTGCCAGCTCACCACCGAGTCAGAGGGATGGCTACACCTTC	CASSPPSQRDGYTF
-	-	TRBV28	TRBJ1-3	TGTGCCAGCAGTGCCAGGGTTGGGTCTGGAAACACCATATATTTT	CASSARVGSGNTIYF
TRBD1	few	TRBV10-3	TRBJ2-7	TGTGCCATCAGCTCGACAGGGTACGACGAGCAGTACTTC	CAISSTGYDEQYF
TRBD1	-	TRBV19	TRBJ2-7	TGTGCCAGTAGTATTGGGACAGGGGCCCAATACGAGCAGTACTTC	CASSIGTGAQYEQYF
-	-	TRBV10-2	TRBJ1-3	TGCGCCAGCACTCAGGGATCTGGAAACACCATATATTTT	CASTQGSGNTIYF
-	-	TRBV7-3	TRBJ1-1	TGTGCCAGCAGCTTACGCCCTAGTCGCTTGAACACTGAAGCTTTCTTT	CASSLRPSRLNTEAFF
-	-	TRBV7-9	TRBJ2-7	TGTGCCAGCAGCTTATTGACTCCCCGGGAGTTAAAGCAGTACTTC	CASSLLTPRELKQYF
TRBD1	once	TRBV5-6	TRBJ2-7	TGTGCCAGCAGCTTGAGGGCGGGACAGGGAGCCTACGAGCAGTACTTC	CASSLRAGQGAYEQYF
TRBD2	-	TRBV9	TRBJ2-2	TGTGCCAGCAGCGTAACTAGCGCCGGGGAGCTGTTTTTT	CASSVTSAGELFF
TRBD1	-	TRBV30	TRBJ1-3	TGTGCCTGGAGTGTACAGGGGTGGCCTGGAAACACCATATATTTT	CAWSVQGWPGNTIYF
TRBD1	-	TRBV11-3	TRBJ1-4	TGTGCCAGCAGGGCCTCCCTACAGGGGTGCAGGGAAAAACTGTTTTTT	CASRASLQGCREKLFF
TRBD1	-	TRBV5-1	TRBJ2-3	TGCGCCAGCAGTCGGGACAGTGGAGTAGATACGCAGTATTTT	CASSRDSGVDTQYF
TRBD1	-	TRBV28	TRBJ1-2	TGTGCCAGCAGCCCCGGACAGGCTCGGTATGGCTACACCTTC	CASSPGQARYGYTF
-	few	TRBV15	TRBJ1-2	TGTGCCACCAGCAGACCCGTTGCGAGTGGGGGCGTCCGGTATGGCTACACCTTC	CATSRPVASGGVRYGYTF
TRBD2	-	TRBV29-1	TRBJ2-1	TGCAGCGTTAGCGGGAGGCCCTACAATGAGCAGTTCTTC	CSVSGRPYNEQFF
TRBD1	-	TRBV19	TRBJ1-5	TGTGCCAGTAGTCGGGACAGGGTTTACCAGCCCCAGCATTTT	CASSRDRVYQPQHF
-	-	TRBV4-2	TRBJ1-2	TGTGCCAGCAGCCAAGGAGCGGGGGAGTACACCTTC	CASSQGAGEYTF
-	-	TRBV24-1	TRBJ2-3	TGTGCCACCAGTGATTTGGGAGGTTCGGGCACAGATACGCAGTATTTT	CATSDLGGSGTDTQYF
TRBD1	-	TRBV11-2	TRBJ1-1	TGTGCCAGCAGCTTAGGAACAGGGGTTTGGAACACTGAAGCTTTCTTT	CASSLGTGVWNTEAFF
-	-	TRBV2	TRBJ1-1	TGTGCCAGCAGTGCGGACAGTTACACTGAAGCTTTCTTT	CASSADSYTEAFF
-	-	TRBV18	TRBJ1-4	TGTGCCAGCTCACCATGGACCCGCCAACAGAAACAGGGTGCTAATGAAAAACTGTTTTTT	CASSPWTRQQKQGANEKLFF
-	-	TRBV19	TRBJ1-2	TGTGCCAGTAGTTGGTCTCTGCGTCCTAACTATGGCTACACCTTC	CASSWSLRPNYGYTF
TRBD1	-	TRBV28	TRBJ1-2	TGTGCCAGCAGAGGGAGGGGACAGGATGAAGGTGGCTACACCTTC	CASRGRGQDEGGYTF
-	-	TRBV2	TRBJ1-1	TGTGCCAGCAGGGATCAGGCGAGTCGTACTGAAGCTTTCTTT	CASRDQASRTEAFF
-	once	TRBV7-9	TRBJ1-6	TGTGCCAGCAGCTTAATGGAGGGGTCACCCCTCCACTTT	CASSLMEGSPLHF
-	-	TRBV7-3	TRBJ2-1	TGTGCCAGCAGCTCGGACAGAGACAATGAGCAGTTCTTC	CASSSDRDNEQFF
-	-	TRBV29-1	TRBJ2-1	TGCAGCGTTGCAAGCGGACCCTACAATGAGCAGTTCTTC	CSVASGPYNEQFF